This passage covers 14 T cell receptor beta chains from one sample sequenced in a study of spatial heterogeneity in lung cancer. TCRdb itself ran the 5' RACE reads through MiXCR, one entry per CDR3 protein. The sample includes tens of thousands of distinct CDR3 sequences, roughly 7.1% seen only once; the top ten take around 42%. Time point meaning: sample taken at primary tumor resection. Sequencing of whole RNA from tumor, nontumor lung or frozen PBMC involved no sorting. The input for sequencing was PBMCs, taken at surgery. These receptors originate from a female donor with early-stage non-small cell lung cancer.

This rearrangement joins TRBV12-3 or TRBV12-4 to TRBJ1-5; 9 positions match TRBD1. The CDR3 loop spans 17 amino acids. V was pared by 5 bases and J by 6 bases, with 14 bases of the junction left unmatched. CDR3 nucleotides: TGTGCCAGCAGTCCTCGCCGGGACAGGGACGGCGGTCAGCCCCAGCATTTT. This codes for CASSPRRDRDGGQPQHF.

The rearrangement uses TRBV9 and TRBJ2-1; TRBD2 matches 9 bases. The length of the CDR3 is 15 residues. Germline trimming cut 2 bases from V and 4 bases from J; bases unmatched to any gene: 4. Germline V gene lookup returns CDR1 SGDLS and CDR2 YYNGEE. The CDR3 here is CASSVSGGIYNEQFF. As DNA, the CDR3 is TGTGCCAGCAGCGTGAGCGGGGGGATTTACAATGAGCAGTTCTTC.

This clonotype was found many times. The V and J genes are TRBV10-2 and TRBJ2-1; TRBD2 aligns across 10 bases. Per germline, CDR1 WSHSY and CDR2 SAAADI. CDR3 length: 16 residues. V shed 0 bases and J 7 bases; nucleotides not matched to a gene: 6. The CDR3 DNA follows: TGCGCCAGCAGTGAGTCGGAGCTAGCGGGGGCAAATGAGCAGTTCTTC. Translation gives CASSESELAGANEQFF.

This clonotype was seen more than once but under ten times. The CDR3: CSALNAGTSNTGELFF. The CDR3 DNA is TGCAGTGCCTTGAATGCAGGGACCTCGAACACCGGGGAGCTGTTTTTT. The chain recombines TRBV20-1 with TRBJ2-2; D is tentatively TRBD1 or TRBD2 (5 bases each). This CDR3 comprises 16 residues. The germline V gene has CDR1 DFQATT and CDR2 SNEGSKA (reference sequence). Trimming removed 6 bases from V and 0 bases from J, with 17 bases in between.

This chain links TRBV7-9 with TRBJ2-7; D unresolved. Germline V gene lookup returns CDR1 SEHNR and CDR2 FQNEAQ (reference sequence). CDR3 length: 13 amino acids. V was shortened by 6 bases and J by 5 bases, with 14 bases between the two germline ends. The CDR3 DNA reads TGTGCCAGCAGGGCCAGTTCGTCCCACGAGCAGTACTTC. It encodes CASRASSSHEQYF.

This clonotype was detected a few times. This sequence joins TRBV28 and TRBJ1-2; TRBD1 matches at 12 bases. V lost 2 bases to trimming and J lost 1 base; unmatched junction nucleotides: 5. The CDR3 contains 17 residues. CDR1 is MDHEN and CDR2 is SYDVKM in the germline V gene. CDR3 loop: CASSLGGTGGVNYGYTF. The CDR3 coding sequence is TGTGCCAGCAGTTTAGGAGGGACAGGGGGCGTTAACTATGGCTACACCTTC.

In this sample, this clonotype turned up many times. J is TRBJ2-1 and V is TRBV28; 7 positions match TRBD2. This CDR3 is 14 amino acids long. Trimming cost V 4 bases and J 10 bases; bases outside gene matches: 10. Germline CDR1 MDHEN, CDR2 SYDVKM. CDR3 sequence (DNA): TGTGCCAGCAGTTCGGGACTATCGAACGGGGAGCAGTTCTTC. Protein: CASSSGLSNGEQFF.

This clonotype showed up many times. The rearrangement uses TRBV4-3 and TRBJ2-2; D is unclear. The germline V and J ends were trimmed by 0 bases and 7 bases, with 6 bases remaining between them. The CDR3 covers 13 residues. Germline-derived CDR1 and CDR2 are LGHNA and YSLEER. The CDR3 bases are TGCGCCAGCAGCCAAGATCTCGGCGGGGAGCTGTTTTTT. Its protein is CASSQDLGGELFF.

This clonotype was recorded at least ten times. The V and J genes are TRBV5-4 and TRBJ2-2; no clear D. The CDR3 has 14 residues. V was trimmed by 0 bases and J by 3 bases, leaving 6 bases between them. Per germline, CDR1 SGHNT and CDR2 YYREEE (reference sequence). Written as DNA, the CDR3 is TGTGCCAGCAGCTTGGCCGCGGACACCGGGGAGCTGTTTTTT. Protein sequence: CASSLAADTGELFF.

Ten or more counts support this clonotype. This rearrangement joins TRBV12-3 or TRBV12-4 to TRBJ1-2; D call uncertain. V was shortened by 4 bases and J by 0 bases, with 12 bases between the two germline ends. The CDR3 loop spans 15 amino acids. The CDR3 nucleotides are TGTGCCAGCAGTTCTCACCAGACTTCTAACTATGGCTACACCTTC. This sequence encodes CASSSHQTSNYGYTF.

The rearrangement joins TRBV18 to TRBJ1-4; a possible D gene is TRBD1 (6 bases). V was pared by 2 bases and J by 5 bases, with 6 bases between. The CDR3 sequence is 13 residues long. The germline V gene encodes CDR1 KGHSH and CDR2 LQKENI. The CDR3 nucleotides are TGTGCCAGCTCACCAACAGGGAATGAAAAACTGTTTTTT. It is translated as CASSPTGNEKLFF. The whole variable domain, filled in from reference TRBV18 and TRBJ1-4, reads NAGVMQNPRHLVRRRGQEARLRCSPMKGHSHVYWYRQLPEEGLKFMVYLQKENIIDESGMPKERFSAEFPKEGPSILRIQQVVRGDSAAYFCASSPTGNEKLFFGSGTQLSVL.

This rearrangement joins TRBV5-4 to TRBJ2-7; tentative D call: TRBD2 (6 bases). The CDR3 runs to 16 residues. V was shortened by 2 bases and J by 3 bases, with 18 bases between the two germline ends. Germline assignment: CDR1 SGHNT and CDR2 YYREEE (reference sequence). The DNA of the CDR3 is TGTGCCAGCAGCTTCCTTGCCGGGGCTAGCGACTACGAGCAGTACTTC. Encoded protein: CASSFLAGASDYEQYF.

The table lists this clonotype with a few counts. This sequence joins TRBV7-2 and TRBJ2-1; D is unresolved. This CDR3 contains 15 residues. The germline CDR1 and CDR2 sequences are SGHTA and FQGNSA. V lost 3 bases and J 9 bases, leaving 18 bases between the germline ends. CDR3 DNA: TGTGCCAGCAGCTTCCTGGGGTACAGTATGAGTGAGCAGTTCTTC. It is translated as CASSFLGYSMSEQFF.

The J gene is TRBJ1-3, the V gene TRBV5-1; D not resolved. CDR1 and CDR2 (germline): SGHRS, YFSETQ. There are 14 residues in the CDR3. The ends were cut back, 4 bases at V and 0 bases at J, with 8 bases in the middle. This CDR3 reads CASSMTNSGNTIYF. CDR3 DNA sequence: TGCGCCAGCAGCATGACAAACTCTGGAAACACCATATATTTT.